These 13 T cell receptor beta chains originate from one sample sequenced in a study of shared clonotypes between healthy human individuals. Some clones are missing from TCRdb's copy, which holds only in-frame ones; the method was immunoSEQ multiplex PCR. The data hold approximately 470,000 clones, with around 73% observed a single time. What was sequenced was PBMCs. All receptors derive from a woman aged 40-49 years in good health. Some clones in this sample may be carry-over from other donors' samples.

This clone was seen more than once but under ten times. This rearrangement joins TRBV6-1 to TRBJ1-5; 7 positions match TRBD1. Per germline, CDR1 MNHNS and CDR2 SASEGT. This CDR3 spans 14 amino acids. V lost 6 bases to trimming and J lost 6 bases; unmatched junction nucleotides: 8. CDR3 protein: CASRLAGGFQPQHF. CDR3 in DNA: TGTGCCAGCAGGTTGGCAGGGGGGTTTCAGCCCCAGCATTTT.

The chain couples TRBV6-1 to TRBJ1-1, with D possibly matching TRBD1 (6 bases). Trimming removed 8 bases at V and 1 base at J, with 17 bases between. The germline CDR1 and CDR2 sequences are MNHNS and SASEGT. CDR3 length: 15 residues. CDR3 nucleotides: TGTGCCAGCGTATTTTTTGGGGGCGGGAACACTGAAGCTTTCTTT. It yields the protein CASVFFGGGNTEAFF.

Details on this clone: The same CDR3 is also encoded by other DNA sequences in this sample. The genes are TRBV5-1 and TRBJ1-1; tentatively, D is TRBD1 (5 bases). The CDR3 is made up of 14 amino acids. Germline V gives CDR1 SGHRS, CDR2 YFSETQ. V gave up 0 bases and J gave up 0 bases, with 6 bases separating them. This CDR3 is CASSLGGMNTEAFF. DNA of the CDR3: TGCGCCAGCAGCTTGGGGGGCATGAACACTGAAGCTTTCTTT.

Regarding this clone: Its ends do not fully match the called genes, so a read error is possible. The V and J genes are TRBV30 and TRBJ2-2; 14 bases are shared with TRBD2. Per the germline V gene, CDR1 is GTSNPN and CDR2 is SVGIG (reference sequence). This CDR3 is built from 14 residues. CDR3 amino acids: CAGRLAGGTGELFF. The CDR3 region has the DNA TGTGCCGGGAGACTAGCGGGAGGGACCGGGGAGCTGTTTTTT.

This clone was observed a single time. Written as DNA, the CDR3 is TGTGCCAGCAGCCCGGGGGGGGTGAGAGCGGCCATTTACACCTTC. Its protein is CASSPGGVRAAIYTF. This sequence joins TRBV7-2 and TRBJ1-2, with a tentative D call TRBD1 (5 bases). V shed 5 bases and J shed 11 bases, with 24 bases lying between them. The CDR3 has 15 residues. CDR1 is SGHTA, CDR2 FQGNSA, per germline.

The V call is TRBV5-4, the J call TRBJ2-7, with 8 positions matching TRBD1. CDR1 and CDR2 from the germline V gene are SGHNT and YYREEE (reference sequence). The CDR3 has 17 amino acids. V shed 2 bases and J 7 bases; nucleotides not matched to a gene: 17. CDR3 protein: CASSLTAWSNGDREQYF. The CDR3 DNA reads TGTGCCAGCAGCTTAACCGCCTGGTCCAACGGGGACAGGGAGCAGTACTTC.

This chain connects TRBV5-4 to TRBJ1-1; D possibly corresponds to TRBD1 (6 bases). The germline V and J ends were trimmed by 4 bases and 0 bases, with 13 bases remaining between them. The germline V gene has CDR1 SGHNT and CDR2 YYREEE (reference sequence). CDR3 size: 15 residues. CDR3 in amino acids: CASSPTTGLNTEAFF. The CDR3 DNA sequence: TGTGCCAGCAGCCCGACGACAGGCTTGAACACTGAAGCTTTCTTT.

This clone was counted a single time. The V and J genes are TRBV28 and TRBJ1-5; TRBD1 might be the D (5 bases). Germline V gene data show CDR1 as MDHEN and CDR2 as SYDVKM. The CDR3 has 13 residues. Trimming removed 6 bases from V and 3 bases from J, with 9 bases in between. The CDR3 loop reads CASRWDYNQPQHF. CDR3 DNA: TGTGCCAGCAGGTGGGACTACAATCAGCCCCAGCATTTT.

The chain uses TRBV7-9 and TRBJ2-7, with 13 positions matching TRBD2. The CDR3 has 16 residues. Germline CDR1 SEHNR, CDR2 FQNEAQ (reference sequence). After removal of 5 bases from V and 2 bases from J, the junction contained 6 bases not matched to a gene. The CDR3: CASSLTGTSGTYEQYF. CDR3 coding DNA: TGTGCCAGCAGCCTCACCGGGACTAGCGGGACCTACGAGCAGTACTTC.

This clone was seen only once. This sample includes further DNA sequences coding for the same CDR3. The chain combines TRBV27 with TRBJ1-2; 8 bases are a match to TRBD1. This CDR3 is 14 amino acids long. The germline V gene encodes CDR1 MNHEY and CDR2 SMNVEV (reference sequence). After removal of 6 bases from V and 6 bases from J, the junction contained 9 bases not matched to a gene. The CDR3 here is CASRVGQGDDGYTF. The CDR3 DNA follows: TGTGCCAGCAGGGTCGGACAGGGTGATGATGGCTACACCTTC.

The gene calls are TRBV28 and TRBJ2-7; a weak D match, TRBD1 (5 bases). V gave up 6 bases and J gave up 7 bases, with 19 bases separating them. The CDR3 runs 14 residues. Germline CDR1 MDHEN, CDR2 SYDVKM. Written as DNA, the CDR3 is TGTGCCAGCAGGTTGTCAGGGTTTTCGAGGGAGCAGTACTTC. Its translation is CASRLSGFSREQYF.

This chain joins TRBV18 and TRBJ2-5; weak D call: TRBD2 (5 bases). This CDR3 comprises 15 residues. Germline-derived CDR1 and CDR2 are KGHSH and LQKENI. V dropped 2 bases and J dropped 4 bases, with 14 bases sitting between them. CDR3 coding DNA: TGTGCCAGCTCACCAAGTCGGGAAGTGTTAGAGACCCAGTACTTC. Its protein product is CASSPSREVLETQYF.

The CDR3 here is CASSVIYQETQYF. In DNA form, the CDR3 reads TGTGCCAGCAGTGTTATCTACCAAGAGACCCAGTACTTC. This chain joins TRBV2 and TRBJ2-5; D remains unclear. Trimming pared 4 bases from V and 0 bases from J, leaving 6 bases between. The V gene's germline CDR1 is SNHLY and CDR2 FYNNEI. The CDR3 extends over 13 amino acids.